A single sample is the source of the 26 T cell receptor beta chains below, sequenced in a study of blood T cell repertoires in COVID-19. Libraries were prepared by immunoSEQ multiplex PCR; TCRdb keeps only in-frame clonotypes and omits some of them. The sample has under 250,000 clones; around 82% are singletons. Sequencing input: peripheral blood. The source of these receptors is a man between 50 and 59 years old with active or convalescent COVID-19.

V gene TRBV5-1 combines with J gene TRBJ1-1, with D perhaps matching TRBD1 (5 bases). This CDR3 is built from 17 residues. V lost 4 bases, J lost 0 bases, and 19 bases lay in between. Germline-derived CDR1 and CDR2 are SGHRS and YFSETQ. The CDR3 nucleotides are TGCGCCAGCAGCCCGCGGGACCGCTCTTTAATGAACACTGAAGCTTTCTTT. Its protein is CASSPRDRSLMNTEAFF.

The chain recombines TRBV30 with TRBJ2-7; 11 nucleotides agree with TRBD1. Losses at the gene ends were 4 bases for V and 5 bases for J; bases not matched to a gene: 7. CDR1 is GTSNPN and CDR2 is SVGIG in the germline V gene (reference sequence). The CDR3 covers 14 residues. DNA of the CDR3: TGTGCCTGGACAAAGGACAGGGGGCTGAACGAGCAGTACTTC. As protein: CAWTKDRGLNEQYF.

This clone was seen only once. This chain uses TRBV5-1 with TRBJ2-7; a weak D match, TRBD2 (6 bases). CDR3 size: 13 residues. Germline assignment: CDR1 SGHRS and CDR2 YFSETQ. Between the trimmed V and J ends, which lost 6 bases and 5 bases, there was a span of 15 bases. CDR3: CASNQAGGNEQYF. For the CDR3, the DNA is TGCGCCAGCAATCAGGCAGGAGGGAACGAGCAGTACTTC.

The chain uses TRBV10-3 and TRBJ2-3; 7 bases are a match to TRBD2. CDR1 and CDR2 (germline): ENHRY, SYGVKD. The CDR3 consists of 15 residues. V lost 2 bases and J lost 2; bases outside the gene matches: 4. CDR3 nucleotides: TGTGCCATCAGTGAGAGGGCGGGGGACACAGATACGCAGTATTTT. It yields the protein CAISERAGDTDTQYF.

V gene TRBV2 combines with J gene TRBJ2-2, with a possible D match to TRBD1 (5 bases). Germline-derived CDR1 and CDR2 are SNHLY and FYNNEI. The CDR3 spans 12 residues. V was trimmed by 6 bases and J by 6 bases, leaving 8 bases between them. Written as DNA, the CDR3 is TGTGCCAGCAGAGCGACAGCCGGGGAGCTGTTTTTT. It yields the protein CASRATAGELFF.

In this sample, this clone turned up a few times. The rearrangement links TRBV4-2 to TRBJ1-5; no reliable D call. Germline CDR1 is LGHNA and CDR2 is YNFKEQ. The V end lost 0 bases, the J end lost 11 bases, and 11 bases lay between the germline ends. CDR3 size: 13 residues. CDR3 nucleotide sequence: TGTGCCAGCAGCCAAGATATCCGGGGTTCCCAGCATTTT. It encodes CASSQDIRGSQHF.

This clone was observed a few times. The rearrangement uses TRBV5-8 and TRBJ1-6; D remains ambiguous. Germline V gene lookup returns CDR1 SGHTS and CDR2 YDEGEE. CDR3 length equals 14 residues. Trimming cost V 3 bases and J 7 bases, with 11 bases left between them. The CDR3 sequence is CASSSNIANSPLHF. CDR3 coding DNA: TGTGCCAGCAGCTCTAACATAGCAAATTCACCCCTCCACTTT.

J is TRBJ1-3 and V is TRBV14; the D is unclear. The length of the CDR3 is 13 residues. Germline V gene lookup returns CDR1 SGHDN and CDR2 FVKESK. V was trimmed by 9 bases and J by 0 bases, leaving 9 bases between them. The CDR3 sequence: CASNSFSGNTIYF. The DNA of the CDR3 is TGTGCCAGTAATTCTTTCTCTGGAAACACCATATATTTT.

V and J are TRBV7-3 and TRBJ1-2, with 10 bases aligning to TRBD1. The CDR3 is 15 residues long. The junction had 3 bases not matched to a gene; V was cut back by 0 bases and J by 5 bases. Germline values: CDR1 SGHTA, CDR2 FQGTGA. CDR3 coding DNA: TGTGCCAGCAGCTTAACGCCGGGACAGGGGTATGGCTACACCTTC. Translated: CASSLTPGQGYGYTF.

The chain carries TRBV15 and TRBJ2-2, with unresolved D. The V end lost 0 bases, the J end lost 1 base, and 9 bases lay between the germline ends. Germline V gene lookup returns CDR1 LNHNV and CDR2 YYDKDF (reference sequence). The CDR3 contains 16 residues. CDR3 loop: CATSRDKALNTGELFF. As DNA, the CDR3 is TGTGCCACCAGCAGAGATAAAGCGCTGAACACCGGGGAGCTGTTTTTT.

This sequence joins TRBV30 and TRBJ1-6; 9 bases are a match to TRBD1. J lost 8 bases, V lost 1 base, and 9 bases had no gene match. Germline-derived CDR1 and CDR2 are GTSNPN and SVGIG (reference sequence). This CDR3 contains 16 residues. CDR3: CAWSALGQGIYSPLHF. The CDR3 nucleotides are TGTGCCTGGAGTGCTCTCGGACAGGGGATATATTCACCCCTCCACTTT.

This chain uses TRBV4-1 with TRBJ1-3, with D unresolved. Trimming removed 0 bases at V and 0 bases at J, with 12 bases between. The length of the CDR3 is 17 residues. Germline loops: CDR1 MGHRA, CDR2 YSYEKL. The CDR3 nucleotides read TGCGCCAGCAGCCAAGATCCCCCGGCAGGCTCTGGAAACACCATATATTTT. Protein sequence: CASSQDPPAGSGNTIYF.

Only one count was recorded for this clone. The chain links TRBV25-1 to TRBJ2-3; tentative D call: TRBD2 (5 bases). CDR1 and CDR2 from the germline V gene are MGHDK and SYGVNS. V gave up 3 bases and J gave up 2 bases, with 9 bases separating them. The CDR3 spans 14 residues. CDR3 amino acids: CASSERVDTDTQYF. CDR3 DNA sequence: TGTGCCAGCAGTGAGAGGGTGGACACAGATACGCAGTATTTT.

The chain recombines TRBV12-3 or TRBV12-4 with TRBJ1-5; D remains ambiguous. The V end was cut by 1 base, the J end by 9 bases, with 7 bases between. This CDR3 comprises 12 residues. This chain's CDR3 is CASSLGGTPQHF. The CDR3 bases are TGTGCCAGCAGTTTAGGAGGTACGCCCCAGCATTTT.

The chain is built from TRBV6-6 and TRBJ2-3; 8 nucleotides agree with TRBD2. V lost 6 bases, J lost 0 bases, and 5 bases stayed unmatched. This CDR3 is 15 amino acids long. Germline V CDR1 and CDR2: MNHNY, SVGAGI (reference sequence). This CDR3 is CASSLSGTSTDTQYF. The CDR3 DNA reads TGTGCCAGCAGCCTTAGCGGGACCAGCACAGATACGCAGTATTTT.

The J gene is TRBJ1-2, the V gene TRBV6-1; D is ambiguous. The CDR3 sequence is 16 residues long. V was clipped by 3 bases and J by 0 bases, with 14 bases between them. From germline, CDR1 is MNHNS and CDR2 SASEGT. CDR3 sequence: CASSERGGRANYGYTF. CDR3 in DNA: TGTGCCAGCAGTGAGAGAGGCGGTCGAGCTAACTATGGCTACACCTTC.

The chain has TRBV7-2 and TRBJ2-1, with TRBD2 identical over 7 bases. The CDR3 is made up of 13 amino acids. CDR1 is SGHTA, CDR2 FQGNSA, per germline. Germline trimming cut 4 bases from V and 13 bases from J; bases unmatched to any gene: 10. This chain's CDR3 is CASSSPLGGIQFF. CDR3 nucleotide sequence: TGTGCCAGCAGCTCCCCACTCGGGGGGATCCAGTTCTTC.

This clone has a single count. The chain has TRBV28 and TRBJ2-2; D is possibly TRBD2 (6 bases). Germline-derived CDR1 and CDR2 are MDHEN and SYDVKM. The V and J ends lost 6 bases and 1 base respectively, with 15 bases between them. CDR3 size: 16 residues. CDR3 sequence reads: CASSSGGAVNTGELFF. The CDR3 coding sequence is TGTGCCAGCAGCTCCGGAGGGGCGGTGAACACCGGGGAGCTGTTTTTT. Complete variable domain (other parts from reference TRBV28 and TRBJ2-2): DVKVTQSSRYLVKRTGEKVFLECVQDMDHENMFWYRQDPGLGLRLIYFSYDVKMKEKGDIPEGYSVSREKKERFSLILESASTNQTSMYLCASSSGGAVNTGELFFGEGSRLTVL.

This clone has a handful of counts. CDR3 in DNA: TGTGCCAGCACACAAATCAATCAGCCCCAGCATTTT. This codes for CASTQINQPQHF. The chain has TRBV28 and TRBJ1-5, with unresolved D. The CDR3 sequence is 12 residues long. With 7 bases removed from V and 3 bases from J, the gap between germline ends came to 7 bases. Germline loops: CDR1 MDHEN, CDR2 SYDVKM.

V usage is TRBV6-5 and J usage is TRBJ1-2, with D uncertain. The germline V gene encodes CDR1 MNHEY and CDR2 SVGAGI. V was cut by 6 bases and J by 2 bases, with 10 bases left in between. The CDR3 extends over 13 amino acids. Here the CDR3 reads CASSPSGNYGYTF. The CDR3 nucleotides are TGTGCCAGCAGCCCCTCGGGGAACTATGGCTACACCTTC.

The rearrangement links TRBV2 to TRBJ1-1, with TRBD1 matching 10 bases. This CDR3 region has 14 residues. Germline V gene sequence: CDR1 SNHLY, CDR2 FYNNEI. Trimming cost V 6 bases and J 4 bases; bases outside gene matches: 5. CDR3 residues: CASSKGQGGTEAFF. Here the CDR3 DNA reads TGTGCCAGCAGCAAAGGACAGGGGGGCACTGAAGCTTTCTTT.

V is TRBV15 and J is TRBJ1-2, with no clear D. Trimming removed 9 bases at V and 3 bases at J, with 14 bases between. This CDR3 comprises 13 residues. Germline V lookup: CDR1 LNHNV, CDR2 YYDKDF (reference sequence). The DNA for the CDR3 is TGTGCCACTCAAACGACCCGGGACTATGGCTACACCTTC. It is translated as CATQTTRDYGYTF. The entire variable domain, with the rest obtained from reference TRBV15 and TRBJ1-2, is as follows: DAMVIQNPRYQVTQFGKPVTLSCSQTLNHNVMYWYQQKSSQAPKLLFHYYDKDFNNEADTPDNFQSRRPNTSFCFLDIRSPGLGDTAMYLCATQTTRDYGYTFGSGTRLTVV.

J is TRBJ1-2 and V is TRBV5-1; 8 bases match TRBD1. The CDR3 extends over 14 amino acids. Germline V lookup: CDR1 SGHRS, CDR2 YFSETQ. The V and J ends lost 2 bases and 7 bases, in that order; junction bases with no gene match: 7. CDR3 in amino acids: CASSFVAGGRGYTF. CDR3 DNA sequence: TGCGCCAGCAGCTTCGTTGCAGGGGGCCGTGGCTACACCTTC.

The chain is built from TRBV28 and TRBJ1-4; the D is unclear. The germline CDR1 and CDR2 sequences are MDHEN and SYDVKM. CDR3 length equals 15 residues. With 5 bases removed from V and 0 bases from J, the gap between germline ends came to 10 bases. The CDR3 reads CASSPGSTTNEKLFF. As DNA, the CDR3 is TGTGCCAGCAGTCCCGGGTCCACAACTAATGAAAAACTGTTTTTT. The variable domain in full, completed from reference TRBV28 and TRBJ1-4, reads DVKVTQSSRYLVKRTGEKVFLECVQDMDHENMFWYRQDPGLGLRLIYFSYDVKMKEKGDIPEGYSVSREKKERFSLILESASTNQTSMYLCASSPGSTTNEKLFFGSGTQLSVL.

The J gene is TRBJ1-2, the V gene TRBV12-3 or TRBV12-4; 8 bases are shared with TRBD1. The V gene end was trimmed by 6 bases and the J gene end by 3 bases; junction bases not matched to a gene: 3. This CDR3 spans 13 amino acids. In nucleotides, the CDR3 is TGTGCCAGCAGGGGACAGGCTTACTATGGCTACACCTTC. Protein: CASRGQAYYGYTF.

The genes are TRBV6-2 or TRBV6-3 and TRBJ1-2, with D perhaps TRBD1 (5 bases). The germline gives CDR1 MNHEY, CDR2 SVGEGT. Trimming cost V 6 bases and J 5 bases, with 16 bases left between them. This CDR3 spans 14 amino acids. The CDR3 nucleotides are TGTGCCAGCAGCCGCGGACAAGGGGATTATGGCTACACCTTC. Translation: CASSRGQGDYGYTF.